A selection of T cell receptor beta chains follows, all from one sample in a study of blood T cells in healthy people across ages. TCRdb re-analysed the 5' RACE reads in MiXCR, keeping a single row per CDR3 protein. The sample records 700,000 or so distinct CDR3 sequences, over 20% being singletons. The sequencing sample was made of blood. The receptors shown here come from a man in his sixties or seventies in good health. Both conserved end residues are part of each CDR3. Each record gives: clone size, CDR3 length, V gene, J gene, D gene, CDR3 protein, CDR3 DNA. D genes are given only for firm matches. Not all rows give a size; the values are once, few, many and, for expanded clones, a class.

size: -; length: 15; V: TRBV28; J: TRBJ1-1; D: -; CDR3: CASSLGSGWDTEAFF; DNA: TGTGCCAGCAGTTTAGGATCGGGGTGGGACACTGAAGCTTTCTTT
size: -; length: 15; V: TRBV10-3; J: TRBJ2-5; D: TRBD1; CDR3: CAINPGQGSEETQYF; DNA: TGTGCCATCAACCCAGGACAGGGATCGGAAGAGACCCAGTACTTC
size: -; length: 16; V: TRBV12-3/TRBV12-4; J: TRBJ1-4; D: TRBD1; CDR3: CASSFRQGAGGEKLFF; DNA: TGTGCCAGCAGTTTTCGGCAGGGGGCGGGAGGGGAAAAACTGTTTTTT
size: few; length: 13; V: TRBV5-1; J: TRBJ2-2; D: -; CDR3: CASSPLKTGELFF; DNA: TGCGCCAGCAGCCCGTTAAAGACCGGGGAGCTGTTTTTT
size: few; length: 15; V: TRBV9; J: TRBJ2-3; D: -; CDR3: CASSVTGILGDTQYF; DNA: TGTGCCAGCAGCGTCACAGGGATCCTAGGGGATACGCAGTATTTT
size: few; length: 13; V: TRBV24-1; J: TRBJ1-1; D: TRBD1; CDR3: CATSDKTGWKAFF; DNA: TGTGCCACCAGTGACAAGACAGGGTGGAAAGCTTTCTTT
size: few; length: 18; V: TRBV12-3/TRBV12-4; J: TRBJ2-2; D: TRBD2; CDR3: CASSLSRSSGRAHGELFF; DNA: TGTGCCAGCAGTTTATCCCGCAGCAGCGGGAGGGCTCACGGGGAGCTGTTTTTT
size: -; length: 17; V: TRBV12-3/TRBV12-4; J: TRBJ2-3; D: TRBD2; CDR3: CASSLARQLADPDTQCF; DNA: TGTGCCAGCAGTTTAGCGCGGCAACTAGCGGATCCGGATACGCAGTGTTTT
size: -; length: 13; V: TRBV15; J: TRBJ1-1; D: TRBD1; CDR3: CATSLSGTDEAFF; DNA: TGTGCCACCAGCTTGTCCGGGACAGATGAAGCTTTCTTT
size: -; length: 14; V: TRBV20-1; J: TRBJ1-1; D: TRBD1; CDR3: CSARTGAGSTEAFF; DNA: TGCAGTGCTAGAACAGGGGCTGGGAGCACTGAAGCTTTCTTT
size: -; length: 17; V: TRBV7-2; J: TRBJ1-6; D: TRBD1; CDR3: CASSFGDRRIYNSPLHF; DNA: TGTGCCAGCAGCTTTGGGGACAGGAGAATATATAATTCACCCCTCCACTTT
size: -; length: 11; V: TRBV29-1; J: TRBJ1-2; D: -; CDR3: CSVEGSRGYTF; DNA: TGCAGCGTTGAGGGCAGCCGCGGCTACACCTTC
size: few; length: 14; V: TRBV5-1; J: TRBJ1-2; D: -; CDR3: CASSLVPGDYGYTF; DNA: TGCGCCAGCAGCTTGGTGCCGGGGGACTATGGCTACACCTTC
size: -; length: 16; V: TRBV7-2; J: TRBJ1-5; D: -; CDR3: CASSLDWSYSNQPQHF; DNA: TGTGCCAGCAGCTTAGATTGGAGTTATAGCAATCAGCCCCAGCATTTT
size: -; length: 13; V: TRBV20-1; J: TRBJ2-7; D: -; CDR3: CSAKKGGTYEQYF; DNA: TGCAGTGCCAAAAAGGGGGGGACCTACGAGCAGTACTTC
size: many; length: 13; V: TRBV5-1; J: TRBJ2-1; D: -; CDR3: CASSFGLNNEQFF; DNA: TGCGCCAGCAGCTTTGGTCTGAACAATGAGCAGTTCTTC
size: -; length: 13; V: TRBV4-1; J: TRBJ2-1; D: -; CDR3: CASSQGMGDEQFF; DNA: TGCGCCAGCAGCCAAGGGATGGGGGATGAGCAGTTCTTC
size: few; length: 15; V: TRBV10-3; J: TRBJ2-3; D: TRBD2; CDR3: CATMLSGGAINTQYF; DNA: TGTGCCACCATGCTTAGCGGGGGCGCCATCAATACGCAGTATTTT
size: -; length: 16; V: TRBV5-1; J: TRBJ2-7; D: TRBD1; CDR3: CASSEDLQGVAHEQYF; DNA: TGCGCCAGCAGCGAGGACCTTCAGGGGGTAGCTCACGAGCAGTACTTC
size: -; length: 14; V: TRBV5-1; J: TRBJ2-2; D: -; CDR3: CASSSTGTAGELFF; DNA: TGCGCCAGCAGCTCTACCGGGACCGCCGGGGAGCTGTTTTTT
size: -; length: 13; V: TRBV12-3/TRBV12-4; J: TRBJ2-3; D: -; CDR3: CASRGLSADTQYF; DNA: TGTGCCAGCAGAGGTCTTAGCGCAGATACGCAGTATTTT
size: few; length: 12; V: TRBV7-9; J: TRBJ2-5; D: -; CDR3: CASRQEVETQYF; DNA: TGTGCCAGCAGACAGGAGGTGGAGACCCAGTACTTC
size: -; length: 15; V: TRBV12-3/TRBV12-4; J: TRBJ2-3; D: TRBD2; CDR3: CASSAGLVDADMQYF; DNA: TGTGCCAGCAGCGCCGGACTAGTGGACGCAGATATGCAGTATTTT
size: -; length: 13; V: TRBV20-1; J: TRBJ1-4; D: -; CDR3: CSARDPGFEKLFF; DNA: TGCAGTGCTAGAGATCCGGGGTTCGAAAAACTGTTTTTT
size: few; length: 14; V: TRBV7-2; J: TRBJ2-5; D: -; CDR3: CASSLAIGSETQYF; DNA: TGTGCCAGCAGCTTAGCGATCGGGAGTGAGACCCAGTACTTC
size: -; length: 11; V: TRBV29-1; J: TRBJ2-7; D: -; CDR3: CSVEAQGEQYF; DNA: TGCAGCGTTGAGGCGCAGGGGGAGCAGTACTTC
size: -; length: 13; V: TRBV5-1; J: TRBJ2-5; D: -; CDR3: CASSPQAGETQYF; DNA: TGCGCCAGCAGCCCCCAGGCCGGGGAGACCCAGTACTTC
size: many; length: 14; V: TRBV29-1; J: TRBJ2-4; D: -; CDR3: CSVEDAGRGDIQYF; DNA: TGCAGCGTTGAAGATGCGGGCAGGGGGGACATTCAGTACTTC
size: -; length: 14; V: TRBV12-3/TRBV12-4; J: TRBJ2-3; D: -; CDR3: CASRGRVAADTQYF; DNA: TGTGCCAGCAGGGGCAGGGTTGCAGCAGATACGCAGTATTTT
size: -; length: 13; V: TRBV7-9; J: TRBJ2-2; D: -; CDR3: CASSPPLERELFF; DNA: TGTGCCAGCAGCCCCCCGCTTGAACGGGAGCTGTTTTTT
size: many; length: 15; V: TRBV27; J: TRBJ1-4; D: -; CDR3: CASTPRYATNEKLFF; DNA: TGTGCCAGCACCCCCAGATACGCAACTAATGAAAAACTGTTTTTT
size: -; length: 12; V: TRBV11-2; J: TRBJ1-1; D: -; CDR3: CASTKGGTEAFF; DNA: TGTGCCAGCACCAAAGGGGGCACTGAAGCTTTCTTT
size: -; length: 11; V: TRBV24-1; J: TRBJ2-1; D: -; CDR3: CAIERMDEQFF; DNA: TGTGCCATCGAACGGATGGATGAGCAGTTCTTC
size: -; length: 16; V: TRBV30; J: TRBJ2-1; D: TRBD2; CDR3: CAWRARGLAAYNEQFF; DNA: TGTGCCTGGAGAGCCAGGGGACTAGCGGCTTACAATGAGCAGTTCTTC
size: few; length: 14; V: TRBV4-1; J: TRBJ1-2; D: -; CDR3: CASSQESGARGYTF; DNA: TGCGCCAGCAGCCAAGAATCAGGGGCCCGGGGCTACACCTTC
size: -; length: 13; V: TRBV30; J: TRBJ1-2; D: -; CDR3: CAWSARAPGSYTF; DNA: TGTGCCTGGAGTGCCCGGGCCCCGGGGAGCTACACCTTC
size: -; length: 15; V: TRBV10-3; J: TRBJ2-4; D: -; CDR3: CAISESGGPGDIQYF; DNA: TGTGCCATCAGTGAGTCAGGAGGCCCAGGGGACATTCAGTACTTC